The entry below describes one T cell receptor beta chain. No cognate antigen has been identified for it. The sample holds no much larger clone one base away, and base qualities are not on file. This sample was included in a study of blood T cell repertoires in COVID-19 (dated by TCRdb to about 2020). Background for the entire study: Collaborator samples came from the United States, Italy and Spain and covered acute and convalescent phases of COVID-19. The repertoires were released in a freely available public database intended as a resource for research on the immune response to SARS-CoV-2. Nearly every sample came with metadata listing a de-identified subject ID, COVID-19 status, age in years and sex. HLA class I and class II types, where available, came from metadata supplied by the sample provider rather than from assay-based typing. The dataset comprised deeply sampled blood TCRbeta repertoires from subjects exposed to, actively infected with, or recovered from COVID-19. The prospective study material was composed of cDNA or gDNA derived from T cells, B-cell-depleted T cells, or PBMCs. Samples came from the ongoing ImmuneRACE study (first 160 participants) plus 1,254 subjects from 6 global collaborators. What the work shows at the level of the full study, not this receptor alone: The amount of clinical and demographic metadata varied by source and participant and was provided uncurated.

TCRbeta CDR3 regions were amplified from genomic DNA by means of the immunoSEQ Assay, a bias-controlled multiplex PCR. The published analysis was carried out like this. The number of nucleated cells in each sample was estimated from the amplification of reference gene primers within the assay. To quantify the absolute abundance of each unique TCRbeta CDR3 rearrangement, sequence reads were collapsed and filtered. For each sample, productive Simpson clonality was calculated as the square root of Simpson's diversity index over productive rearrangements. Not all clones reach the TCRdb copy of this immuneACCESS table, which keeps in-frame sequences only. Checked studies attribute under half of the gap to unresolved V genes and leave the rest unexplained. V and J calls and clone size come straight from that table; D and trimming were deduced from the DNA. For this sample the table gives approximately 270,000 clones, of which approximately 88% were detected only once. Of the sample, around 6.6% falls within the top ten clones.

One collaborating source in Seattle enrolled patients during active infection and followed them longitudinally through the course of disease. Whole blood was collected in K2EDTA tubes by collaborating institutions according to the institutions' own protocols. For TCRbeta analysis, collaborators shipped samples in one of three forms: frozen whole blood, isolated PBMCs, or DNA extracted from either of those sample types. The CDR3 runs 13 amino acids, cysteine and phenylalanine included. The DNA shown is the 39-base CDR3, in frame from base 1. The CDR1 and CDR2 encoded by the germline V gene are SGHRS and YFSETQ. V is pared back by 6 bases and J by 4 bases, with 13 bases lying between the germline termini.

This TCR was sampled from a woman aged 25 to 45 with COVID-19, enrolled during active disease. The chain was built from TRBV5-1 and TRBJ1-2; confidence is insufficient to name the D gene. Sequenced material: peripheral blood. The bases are TGCGCCAGCAAAGCGGCGGTGGGCTATGGCTACACCTTC. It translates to CASKAAVGYGYTF.